These 16 T cell receptor beta chains were sequenced from one sample in a study of cytomegalovirus exposure and HLA in healthy donors. The PCR had 60 Vbeta and 13 Jbeta primers. The method was immunoSEQ multiplex PCR; TCRdb's version includes in-frame clones alone and lacks a portion of them. This table has 100,000 to 150,000 clones, under 90% appearing once. The sequenced sample was PBMCs. These TCRs come from a woman aged 40 to 50 in good health and CMV-seronegative.

V gene TRBV13 combines with J gene TRBJ2-5, with 8 bases matching TRBD1. In germline, CDR1 is PRHDT, CDR2 FYEKMQ (reference sequence). V shed 5 bases and J 5 bases; nucleotides not matched to a gene: 7. The CDR3 runs to 14 residues. CDR3 region: CASSGRTGSETQYF. The DNA of the CDR3 is TGTGCCAGCAGCGGCCGGACAGGGTCGGAGACCCAGTACTTC.

This chain uses TRBV7-2 with TRBJ2-7, with 7 bases fitting TRBD1. Looked up from germline, CDR1 is SGHTA and CDR2 is FQGNSA. V lost 6 bases and J lost 2; bases outside the gene matches: 7. The CDR3 totals 14 residues. In DNA form, the CDR3 reads TGTGCCAGCAGTCCTTCCGGGACAGCCTACGAGCAGTACTTC. As protein: CASSPSGTAYEQYF.

The chain links TRBV6-5 to TRBJ1-5, with 7 bases lining up with TRBD1. The trim removed 5 bases at V and 4 bases at J, leaving 8 bases unmatched. This CDR3 is built from 15 residues. The germline V gene encodes CDR1 MNHEY and CDR2 SVGAGI. The CDR3 nucleotides are TGTGCCAGCAGTAAAACCGGGACAGTAAATCAGCCCCAGCATTTT. Its translation: CASSKTGTVNQPQHF.

This clone was counted once. The gene calls are TRBV5-6 and TRBJ1-1; TRBD1 agrees at 11 bases. The J segment lost 6 bases and the V segment lost 4 bases, leaving 8 bases of the junction unmatched. Germline CDR1 is SGHDT and CDR2 is YYEEEE. The CDR3 is made up of 15 amino acids. The CDR3 nucleotides are TGTGCCAGCAGCGCCGGGACAGGGGGTTGGTCTGAAGCTTTCTTT. It specifies CASSAGTGGWSEAFF.

The gene calls are TRBV7-3 and TRBJ2-2; 8 bases agree with TRBD1. The J segment lost 0 bases and the V segment lost 4 bases, leaving 1 base of the junction unmatched. This CDR3 has 15 amino acids. The germline gives CDR1 SGHTA, CDR2 FQGTGA. The CDR3 DNA is TGTGCCAGCAGCTCGGACAGGGCGAACACCGGGGAGCTGTTTTTT. Translation: CASSSDRANTGELFF.

V usage is TRBV7-2 and J usage is TRBJ2-3, with 7 positions matching TRBD2. The V gene end was trimmed by 2 bases and the J gene end by 6 bases; junction bases not matched to a gene: 2. Germline-derived CDR1 and CDR2 are SGHTA and FQGNSA. This CDR3 comprises 13 residues. In DNA, the CDR3 is TGTGCCAGCAGCTTAACCGGGGGGGATACGCAGTATTTT. Protein product: CASSLTGGDTQYF.

This chain uses TRBV6-6 with TRBJ1-2; 9 nucleotides match TRBD1. Germline loops: CDR1 MNHNY, CDR2 SVGAGI (reference sequence). CDR3 size: 14 residues. The V segment lost 2 bases and the J segment 6 bases; nucleotides outside the gene matches: 4. Written as DNA, the CDR3 is TGTGCCAGCAGTTACCAGGGACAGGGAGATGGCTACACCTTC. It specifies CASSYQGQGDGYTF.

The rearrangement links TRBV28 to TRBJ2-6, with 9 bases lining up with TRBD1. Trimming at V came to 6 bases and at J to 2 bases, leaving 8 bases not matched to a gene. This CDR3 has 17 residues. Germline V gives CDR1 MDHEN, CDR2 SYDVKM. The CDR3 sequence is CASSSGTGLTGANVLTF. The DNA of the CDR3 is TGTGCCAGCAGCTCCGGGACAGGGTTGACTGGGGCCAACGTCCTGACTTTC.

The CDR3 nucleotides read TGCGCCAGCAGCCAAGATGGGCTAGCGGGGGGGCCATGGGATACGCAGTATTTT. It yields the protein CASSQDGLAGGPWDTQYF. This rearrangement joins TRBV4-1 to TRBJ2-3; 12 bases are a match to TRBD2. Germline trimming cut 0 bases from V and 6 bases from J; bases unmatched to any gene: 10. There are 18 residues in the CDR3. The germline CDR1 and CDR2 sequences are MGHRA and YSYEKL.

The rearrangement uses TRBV29-1 and TRBJ1-1; TRBD1 matches 10 bases. V dropped 7 bases and J dropped 5; count of bases not matched to a gene: 7. Germline V gene data show CDR1 as SQVTM and CDR2 as ANQGSEA. The CDR3 totals 13 residues. The CDR3 loop is CSGRQGAGTEAFF. DNA of the CDR3: TGCAGCGGGCGACAGGGGGCTGGAACTGAAGCTTTCTTT.

The CDR3 loop reads CASSLRTGMANYGYTF. The CDR3 region has the DNA TGTGCCAGCAGCTTGAGAACAGGGATGGCCAACTATGGCTACACCTTC. The genes are TRBV5-4 and TRBJ1-2; a possible D gene is TRBD1 (6 bases). There are 16 residues in the CDR3. The germline V gene has CDR1 SGHNT and CDR2 YYREEE (reference sequence). The germline V and J ends were trimmed by 1 base and 2 bases, with 15 bases remaining between them.

The chain is built from TRBV7-2 and TRBJ1-2, with 7 bases aligning to TRBD1. CDR3 size: 15 residues. Per the germline V gene, CDR1 is SGHTA and CDR2 is FQGNSA. J lost 7 bases, V lost 5 bases, and 13 bases had no gene match. Here the CDR3 reads CASSPSTGREVGYTF. As DNA, the CDR3 is TGTGCCAGCAGCCCCTCGACAGGGAGAGAGGTTGGCTACACCTTC. Supplemented by reference TRBV7-2 and TRBJ1-2, the full variable domain reads GAGVSQSPSNKVTEKGKDVELRCDPISGHTALYWYRQSLGQGLEFLIYFQGNSAPDKSGLPSDRFSAERTGGSVSTLTIQRTQQEDSAVYLCASSPSTGREVGYTFGSGTRLTVV.

The chain uses TRBV9 and TRBJ2-1, with D possibly TRBD2 on 6 matching bases. CDR1 SGDLS and CDR2 YYNGEE come from the germline V gene. Trimming shortened V by 0 bases and J by 0 bases, and 16 bases separated the two germline ends. This CDR3 region has 18 residues. This CDR3 is CASSVDPLAPSSYNEQFF. In nucleotides, the CDR3 is TGTGCCAGCAGCGTAGACCCCCTAGCGCCAAGCTCCTACAATGAGCAGTTCTTC.

The chain carries TRBV5-1 and TRBJ2-4; D unresolved. CDR3 length: 12 amino acids. Between the trimmed V and J ends, which lost 4 bases and 5 bases, there was a span of 7 bases. Germline loops: CDR1 SGHRS, CDR2 YFSETQ. The CDR3 loop reads CASSLEENIQYF. The CDR3 nucleotides are TGCGCCAGCAGCCTCGAGGAAAACATTCAGTACTTC. The entire variable domain, with the rest obtained from reference TRBV5-1 and TRBJ2-4, is as follows: KAGVTQTPRYLIKTRGQQVTLSCSPISGHRSVSWYQQTPGQGLQFLFEYFSETQRNKGNFPGRFSGRQFSNSRSEMNVSTLELGDSALYLCASSLEENIQYFGAGTRLSVL.

V is TRBV18 and J is TRBJ1-2; tentative D call: TRBD1 (6 bases). The germline V and J ends were trimmed by 3 bases and 8 bases, with 16 bases remaining between them. The CDR3 contains 14 residues. Germline loops: CDR1 KGHSH, CDR2 LQKENI. This chain's CDR3 is CASSPSGAPGGYTF. CDR3 bases: TGTGCCAGCTCACCGTCAGGGGCCCCCGGAGGCTACACCTTC.

This chain links TRBV29-1 with TRBJ1-5; 8 bases map to TRBD1. With V trimmed by 4 bases and J by 6 bases, 5 bases remained unmatched. There are 13 residues in the CDR3. Germline V gene lookup returns CDR1 SQVTM and CDR2 ANQGSEA. DNA of the CDR3: TGCAGCGTTGGGCAGGGGGCGGGTCAGCCCCAGCATTTT. This sequence encodes CSVGQGAGQPQHF.